The 14 T cell receptor beta chains below all came from one sample that was sequenced in a study of CD8 T cells in ankylosing spondylitis. TCRdb reanalysed the 5' RACE reads using MiXCR and keeps one entry per CDR3 protein. Here the sample spans about 170,000 distinct CDR3 sequences, about 18% being singletons. Sample: blood, either unsorted or a sorted T cell fraction (not recorded which). The receptor source for this set is a male donor with ankylosing spondylitis or in good health (not recorded which).

V gene TRBV29-1 combines with J gene TRBJ2-5, with 7 bases that match TRBD1. CDR3 size: 13 residues. The germline V gene encodes CDR1 SQVTM and CDR2 ANQGSEA. V lost 7 bases, J lost 2 bases, and 7 bases stayed unmatched. The CDR3 sequence: CSAPTGSQETQYF. CDR3 sequence (DNA): TGCAGCGCCCCGACAGGGTCACAAGAGACCCAGTACTTC.

The chain combines TRBV6-6 with TRBJ2-5; D is perhaps TRBD2 (5 bases). Trimming took off 7 bases at V and 5 bases at J, with 23 bases between the two ends. Germline CDR1 MNHNY, CDR2 SVGAGI (reference sequence). The CDR3 runs to 16 residues. CDR3 in amino acids: CASNRGLQLWWETQYF. CDR3 coding DNA: TGTGCCAGCAACCGTGGACTGCAATTGTGGTGGGAGACCCAGTACTTC.

V and J are TRBV6-1 and TRBJ2-3; D is ambiguous. The CDR3 sequence is 13 residues long. Germline V gene lookup returns CDR1 MNHNS and CDR2 SASEGT. The V gene lost 6 bases and the J gene lost 2 bases, with 9 bases spanning the gap. CDR3: CASRRLLTDTQYF. The CDR3 nucleotides are TGTGCCAGCAGACGACTGCTCACAGATACGCAGTATTTT.

This clonotype has a count of ten or more. V gene TRBV5-1 combines with J gene TRBJ1-2, with 8 bases aligning to TRBD1. Looked up from germline, CDR1 is SGHRS and CDR2 is YFSETQ. The V segment lost 7 bases and the J segment 6 bases; nucleotides outside the gene matches: 5. The CDR3 covers 12 residues. DNA for the CDR3: TGCGCCAGCGTACCAGGGGGCGATGGCTACACCTTC. This codes for CASVPGGDGYTF.

This clonotype was seen a few times. The J gene is TRBJ2-3, the V gene TRBV5-1; maybe TRBD1 (5 bases). Germline V lookup: CDR1 SGHRS, CDR2 YFSETQ. This CDR3 region has 15 residues. V was trimmed by 0 bases and J by 1 base, leaving 9 bases between them. The CDR3 sequence: CASSLDTGRTDTQYF. For the CDR3, the DNA is TGCGCCAGCAGCTTGGACACAGGCCGCACAGATACGCAGTATTTT.

This chain connects TRBV5-1 to TRBJ2-2; D unclear. The CDR3 consists of 15 residues. Germline values: CDR1 SGHRS, CDR2 YFSETQ. V was cut by 0 bases and J by 3 bases, with 9 bases left in between. DNA of the CDR3: TGCGCCAGCAGCTTGGCGGGCCCCGACACCGGGGAGCTGTTTTTT. Its protein is CASSLAGPDTGELFF.

The chain employs TRBV29-1 and TRBJ2-3; 7 nucleotides align to TRBD1. Trimming removed 7 bases from V and 4 bases from J; junction bases left unmatched: 8. The CDR3 consists of 13 residues. Per germline, CDR1 SQVTM and CDR2 ANQGSEA. The CDR3 sequence is CSADRVKPDTQYF. CDR3 sequence (DNA): TGCAGCGCCGACAGGGTAAAGCCAGATACGCAGTATTTT.

The V gene is TRBV29-1, the J gene TRBJ2-3; TRBD2 aligns across 14 bases. V trimming: 8 bases; J trimming: 10 bases; junction bases outside the gene matches: 17. This CDR3 region has 16 residues. The germline gives CDR1 SQVTM, CDR2 ANQGSEA. The CDR3 DNA follows: TGCAGCACGAACCGGCCGGGACTAGCGGGAGCATATCCGCAGTATTTT. As protein: CSTNRPGLAGAYPQYF.

The chain carries TRBV6-2 or TRBV6-3 and TRBJ2-1, with D possibly matching TRBD1 (6 bases). The ends were cut back, 5 bases at V and 4 bases at J, with 15 bases in the middle. Germline CDR1 and CDR2: MNHEY and SVGEGT. The CDR3 is made up of 15 amino acids. The chain's CDR3 is CASSQGLTRYNEQFF. The CDR3 nucleotides read TGTGCCAGCAGTCAGGGGCTTACGCGGTACAATGAGCAGTTCTTC.

This clonotype was seen ten or more times. The V gene is TRBV5-1, the J gene TRBJ2-1; D is unclear. CDR3 length: 12 amino acids. The V end lost 5 bases, the J end lost 7 bases, and 10 bases lay between the germline ends. CDR1 and CDR2 (germline): SGHRS, YFSETQ. The CDR3 DNA is TGCGCCAGCAGAATCCAGCAGAATGAGCAGTTCTTC. Its protein is CASRIQQNEQFF.

V and J are TRBV27 and TRBJ2-2, with 7 bases lining up with TRBD1. CDR3 length: 15 amino acids. Germline V gene lookup returns CDR1 MNHEY and CDR2 SMNVEV (reference sequence). V was pared by 5 bases and J by 1 base, with 4 bases of the junction left unmatched. The CDR3 nucleotides read TGTGCCAGCAGTGCCGGGACAGTGAACACCGGGGAGCTGTTTTTT. Amino acid sequence: CASSAGTVNTGELFF.

The genes are TRBV5-1 and TRBJ2-2, with TRBD2 matching 9 bases. CDR1 is SGHRS and CDR2 is YFSETQ in the germline V gene. The CDR3 extends over 16 amino acids. The V gene end was trimmed by 0 bases and the J gene end by 7 bases; junction bases not matched to a gene: 7. The CDR3 is CASSLAVAGVIGELFF. CDR3 coding DNA: TGCGCCAGCAGCTTGGCGGTAGCGGGAGTGATCGGGGAGCTGTTTTTT.

This chain connects TRBV9 to TRBJ2-1; maybe TRBD1 (5 bases). Germline loops: CDR1 SGDLS, CDR2 YYNGEE. This CDR3 comprises 15 residues. V lost 0 bases and J 2 bases, leaving 9 bases between the germline ends. CDR3 bases: TGTGCCAGCAGCGTAGTCGACAGTGCCTACAATGAGCAGTTCTTC. Its translation: CASSVVDSAYNEQFF.

There are many counts of this clonotype. The rearrangement links TRBV5-1 to TRBJ2-1, with TRBD2 identical over 7 bases. With V trimmed by 6 bases and J by 0 bases, 6 bases remained unmatched. This CDR3 is built from 15 residues. Per germline, CDR1 SGHRS and CDR2 YFSETQ. The CDR3 nucleotides read TGCGCCAGCATGGAAGCGGGGAGCTCCTACAATGAGCAGTTCTTC. Protein product: CASMEAGSSYNEQFF.